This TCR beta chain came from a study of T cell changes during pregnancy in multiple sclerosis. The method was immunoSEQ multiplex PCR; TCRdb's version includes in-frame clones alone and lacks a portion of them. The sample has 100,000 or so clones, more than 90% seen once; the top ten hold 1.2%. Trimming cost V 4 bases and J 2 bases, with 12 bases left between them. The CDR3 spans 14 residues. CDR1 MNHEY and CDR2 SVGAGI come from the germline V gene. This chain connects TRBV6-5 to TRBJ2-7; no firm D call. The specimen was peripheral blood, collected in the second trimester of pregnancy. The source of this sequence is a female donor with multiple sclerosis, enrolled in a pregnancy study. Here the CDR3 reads CASSSSPETYEQYF. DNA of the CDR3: TGTGCCAGCAGTTCAAGCCCCGAGACCTACGAGCAGTACTTC.